Given below is one T cell receptor (beta chain) in context. Its cognate antigen is unknown. Germline CDR1 reads MNHEY; CDR2 reads SVGAGI. V shed 4 bases and J shed 7 bases, with 13 bases lying between them. This CDR3 has 14 amino acids. These data come from a study of T cell responses to AZD1222 COVID-19 vaccine. Study-wide results and limits: There were mostly white British donors and more females than males, and clonal diversity was possibly underestimated.

Assay: immunoSEQ multiplex PCR; the TCRdb copy retains only in-frame clones and omits some. The sample holds roughly 150,000 clones; roughly nine tenths are singletons and the top ten take 6.9%. The source of this sequence is an adult in good health. Sequenced here: peripheral blood, sampled on day 0 of AZD1222 vaccination. The J gene is TRBJ1-4, the V gene TRBV6-5, with a possible D match to TRBD1 (6 bases). DNA for the CDR3: TGTGCCAGCAGTTTAGGGGGGGCGGGTGAAAAACTGTTTTTT. Translating gives CASSLGGAGEKLFF.